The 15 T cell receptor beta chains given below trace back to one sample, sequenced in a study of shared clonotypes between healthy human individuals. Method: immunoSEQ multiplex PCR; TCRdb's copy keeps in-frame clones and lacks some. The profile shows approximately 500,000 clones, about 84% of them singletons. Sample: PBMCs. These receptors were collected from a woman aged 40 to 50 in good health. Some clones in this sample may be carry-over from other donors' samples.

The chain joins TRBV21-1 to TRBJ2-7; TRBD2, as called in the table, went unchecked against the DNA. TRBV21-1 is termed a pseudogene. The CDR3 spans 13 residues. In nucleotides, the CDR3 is TGTGCCAGCAGCAAAGCCACGTTAGAGGAGCAGTACTTC. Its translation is CASSKATLEEQYF.

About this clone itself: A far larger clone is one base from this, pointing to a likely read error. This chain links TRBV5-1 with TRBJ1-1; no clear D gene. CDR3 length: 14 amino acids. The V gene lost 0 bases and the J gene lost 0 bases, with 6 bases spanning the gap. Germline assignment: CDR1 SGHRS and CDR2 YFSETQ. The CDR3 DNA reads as TGCGCCAGCAGCTTGGGCGTAATGAACACTGAAGCTTTCTTT. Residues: CASSLGVMNTEAFF.

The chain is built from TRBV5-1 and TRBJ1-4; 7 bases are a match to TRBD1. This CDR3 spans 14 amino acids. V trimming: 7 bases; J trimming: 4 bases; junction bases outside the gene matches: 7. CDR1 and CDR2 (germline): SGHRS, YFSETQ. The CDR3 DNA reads TGCGCCAGCCGGGGGACAGCGGATAATGAAAAACTGTTTTTT. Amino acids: CASRGTADNEKLFF.

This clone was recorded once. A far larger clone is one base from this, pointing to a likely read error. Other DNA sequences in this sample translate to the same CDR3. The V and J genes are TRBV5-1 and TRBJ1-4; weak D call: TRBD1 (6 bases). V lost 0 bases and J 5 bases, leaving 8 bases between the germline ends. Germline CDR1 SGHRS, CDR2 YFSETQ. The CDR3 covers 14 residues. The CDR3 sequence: CASSLGQVNEKLFF. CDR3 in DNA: TGCGCCAGCAGCTTGGGACAGGTCAATGAAAAACTGTTTTTT.

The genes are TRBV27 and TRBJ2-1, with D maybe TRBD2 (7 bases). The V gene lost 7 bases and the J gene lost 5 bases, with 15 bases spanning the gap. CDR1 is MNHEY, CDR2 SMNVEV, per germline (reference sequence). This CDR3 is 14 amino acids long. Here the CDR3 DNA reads TGTGCCAGCACCAGAGGGGGAGGGGACAATGAGCAGTTCTTC. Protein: CASTRGGGDNEQFF.

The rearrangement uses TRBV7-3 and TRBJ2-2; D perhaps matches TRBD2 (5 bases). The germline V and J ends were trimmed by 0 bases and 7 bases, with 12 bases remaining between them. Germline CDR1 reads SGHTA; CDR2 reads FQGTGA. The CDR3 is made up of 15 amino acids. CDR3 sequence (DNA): TGTGCCAGCAGCTTAACCCCCAGAGGGTTCGGGGAGCTGTTTTTT. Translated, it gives CASSLTPRGFGELFF.

As DNA, the CDR3 is TGTGCCAGCAGCTTAGGGGGGACAGGGCCTCCCCCCTACGAGCAGTACTTC. It specifies CASSLGGTGPPPYEQYF. The chain couples TRBV11-2 to TRBJ2-7; 9 bases are a match to TRBD1. This CDR3 contains 17 residues. The trim removed 1 base at V and 2 bases at J, leaving 9 bases unmatched. The germline CDR1 and CDR2 sequences are SGHAT and FQNNGV.

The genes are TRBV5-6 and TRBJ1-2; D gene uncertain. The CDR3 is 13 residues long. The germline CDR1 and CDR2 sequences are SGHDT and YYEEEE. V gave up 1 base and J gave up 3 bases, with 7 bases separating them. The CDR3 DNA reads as TGTGCCAGCAGCTTGAGCAGTTACTATGGCTACACCTTC. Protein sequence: CASSLSSYYGYTF.

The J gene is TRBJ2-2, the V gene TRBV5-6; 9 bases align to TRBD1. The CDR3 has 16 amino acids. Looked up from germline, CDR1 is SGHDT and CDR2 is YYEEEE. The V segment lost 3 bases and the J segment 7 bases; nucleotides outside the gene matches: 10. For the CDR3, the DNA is TGTGCCAGCAGCTGGTCCGGGACAGGGTCCGGCGGGGAGCTGTTTTTT. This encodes CASSWSGTGSGGELFF. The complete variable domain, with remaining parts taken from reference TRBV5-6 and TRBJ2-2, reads DAGVTQSPTHLIKTRGQQVTLRCSPKSGHDTVSWYQQALGQGPQFIFQYYEEEERQRGNFPDRFSGHQFPNYSSELNVNALLLGDSALYLCASSWSGTGSGGELFFGEGSRLTVL.

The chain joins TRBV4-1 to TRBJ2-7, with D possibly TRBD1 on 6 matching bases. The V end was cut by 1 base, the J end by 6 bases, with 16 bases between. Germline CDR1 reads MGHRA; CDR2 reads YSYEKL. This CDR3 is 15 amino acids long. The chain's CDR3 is CASSQGVRGASEQYF. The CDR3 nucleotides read TGCGCCAGCAGCCAAGGGGTCAGGGGCGCGAGCGAGCAGTACTTC.

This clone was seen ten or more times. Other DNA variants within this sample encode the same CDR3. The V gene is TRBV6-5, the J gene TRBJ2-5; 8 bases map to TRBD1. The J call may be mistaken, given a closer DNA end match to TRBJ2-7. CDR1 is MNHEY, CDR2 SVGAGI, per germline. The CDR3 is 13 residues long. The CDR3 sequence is CASSFGQGGEQYF. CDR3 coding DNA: TGTGCCAGCAGTTTCGGACAGGGTGGCGAGCAGTACTTC.

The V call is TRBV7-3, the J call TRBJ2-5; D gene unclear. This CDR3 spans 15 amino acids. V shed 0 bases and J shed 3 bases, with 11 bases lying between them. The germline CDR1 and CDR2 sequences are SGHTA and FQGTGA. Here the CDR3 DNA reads TGTGCCAGCAGCTTAACCCCCAACGGAGAAGAGACCCAGTACTTC. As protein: CASSLTPNGEETQYF.

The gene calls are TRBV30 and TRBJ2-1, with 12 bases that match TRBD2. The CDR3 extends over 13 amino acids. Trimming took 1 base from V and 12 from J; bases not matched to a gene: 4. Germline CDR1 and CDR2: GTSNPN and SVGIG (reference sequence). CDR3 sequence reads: CAWSGLAGVAQFF. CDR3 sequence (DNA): TGTGCCTGGAGTGGACTAGCGGGAGTCGCGCAGTTCTTC.

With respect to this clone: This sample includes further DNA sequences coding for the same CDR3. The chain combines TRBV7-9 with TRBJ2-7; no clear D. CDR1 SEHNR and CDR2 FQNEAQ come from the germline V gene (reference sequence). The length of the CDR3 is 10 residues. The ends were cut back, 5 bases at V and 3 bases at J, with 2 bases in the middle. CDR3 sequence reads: CASSNYEQYF. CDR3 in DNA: TGTGCCAGCAGCAACTACGAGCAGTACTTC.

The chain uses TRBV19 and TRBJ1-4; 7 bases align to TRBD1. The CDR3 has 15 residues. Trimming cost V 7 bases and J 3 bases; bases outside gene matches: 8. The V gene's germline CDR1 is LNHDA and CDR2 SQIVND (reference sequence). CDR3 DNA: TGTGCCAGTACGGCGAGGGGGCTTTCTAATGAAAAACTGTTTTTT. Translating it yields CASTARGLSNEKLFF.